This T cell receptor (beta chain) was retrieved from a study of lymphopenia after photon versus proton radiotherapy. The CDR3 sequence is 11 residues long. The V end was cut by 4 bases, the J end by 4 bases, with 4 bases between. From germline, CDR1 is SGHRS and CDR2 YFSETQ. Regarding the study as a whole: After the lymphocyte nadir, photon-treated repertoires showed oligoclonal expansion, especially of CD8+ Temra cells. In patients who died, overall survival fell as post-nadir TCR diversity dropped more.

Using immunoSEQ multiplex PCR, the repertoire was profiled, and TCRdb retains in-frame clones only, with some absent. The table shows around 150,000 clones, with more than 85% occurring only once. Comments on this clone: Its matching antigen is unknown.

The sample in question was peripheral blood, obtained from a patient treated with photon-based radiotherapy. This TCR came from a man aged 50 to 59 with gastric cancer. The J gene is TRBJ2-3, the V gene TRBV5-1, with D unresolved. This CDR3 is CASSEADTQYF. The CDR3 region has the DNA TGCGCCAGCAGCGAGGCAGATACGCAGTATTTT.